The 9 T cell receptor beta chains listed next were all sequenced from one sample in a study of T cell clonotyping in hematopoietic cell transplantation. Produced via immunoSEQ multiplex PCR; TCRdb's table is partial and in-frame only. The sample holds over 4,500 clones, 72% seen once. This specimen consisted of PBMCs, obtained 100 days after allogeneic stem cell transplant. These receptors all come from a female patient aged 45-60 years who had an allogeneic stem cell transplant, so the T cells may come from the graft donor. Some clones in this sample may be carry-over from other donors' samples.

V usage is TRBV11-2 and J usage is TRBJ2-7; 9 nucleotides align to TRBD2. V trimming: 4 bases; J trimming: 3 bases; junction bases outside the gene matches: 7. This CDR3 is 15 amino acids long. The germline V gene has CDR1 SGHAT and CDR2 FQNNGV. The CDR3 protein is CASSSGGRASYEQYF. CDR3 nucleotides: TGTGCCAGCAGCTCCGGCGGGAGGGCGAGCTACGAGCAGTACTTC.

The V gene is TRBV7-2, the J gene TRBJ2-5; D not certain. The CDR3 runs to 13 residues. Germline lookup yields CDR1 SGHTA and CDR2 FQGNSA. Trimming pared 1 base from V and 2 bases from J, leaving 5 bases between. The CDR3 sequence: CASSLVKQETQYF. The CDR3, as DNA: TGTGCCAGCAGCTTAGTCAAGCAAGAGACCCAGTACTTC. Combining the CDR3 with reference TRBV7-2 and TRBJ2-5 gives the whole variable domain GAGVSQSPSNKVTEKGKDVELRCDPISGHTALYWYRQSLGQGLEFLIYFQGNSAPDKSGLPSDRFSAERTGGSVSTLTIQRTQQEDSAVYLCASSLVKQETQYFGPGTRLLVL.

This rearrangement joins TRBV30 to TRBJ1-1, with D unclear. V lost 0 bases, J lost 1 base, and 15 bases lay in between. The CDR3 is made up of 16 amino acids. CDR1 is GTSNPN and CDR2 is SVGIG in the germline V gene (reference sequence). For the CDR3, the DNA is TGTGCCTGGAGTGTACTAGGGTCACCCGAGAACACTGAAGCTTTCTTT. Protein product: CAWSVLGSPENTEAFF.

The rearrangement uses TRBV7-6 and TRBJ2-1; D may be TRBD2 (5 bases). This CDR3 comprises 17 residues. V was pared by 1 base and J by 2 bases, with 15 bases between. CDR1 and CDR2 (germline): SGHVS, FNYEAQ. As DNA, the CDR3 is TGTGCCAGCAGCTTAGGCCCGGCGGGTCAAGCCTACAATGAGCAGTTCTTC. Translation: CASSLGPAGQAYNEQFF.

This chain uses TRBV7-2 with TRBJ2-7; 7 bases are shared with TRBD2. V lost 5 bases and J lost 3; bases outside the gene matches: 4. The CDR3 runs 13 residues. The germline gives CDR1 SGHTA, CDR2 FQGNSA. For the CDR3, the DNA is TGTGCCAGCAGCCCTAGGACTAGCTACGAGCAGTACTTC. It translates to CASSPRTSYEQYF.

The rearrangement uses TRBV28 and TRBJ1-1; TRBD1 aligns across 8 bases. The CDR3 runs to 16 residues. The V segment lost 5 bases and the J segment 1 base; nucleotides outside the gene matches: 9. Per germline, CDR1 MDHEN and CDR2 SYDVKM. As DNA, the CDR3 is TGTGCCAGCAGTCACCACATAGGGACAGGGAACACTGAAGCTTTCTTT. Its translation is CASSHHIGTGNTEAFF.

The chain links TRBV7-3 to TRBJ2-5, with D possibly being TRBD1 (6 bases). V lost 1 base and J lost 1, with 10 bases in between. CDR3 size: 15 residues. The germline V gene has CDR1 SGHTA and CDR2 FQGTGA. This chain's CDR3 is CASSLRLGAQETQYF. CDR3 in DNA: TGTGCCAGCAGCTTAAGGTTGGGGGCCCAAGAGACCCAGTACTTC.

The V call is TRBV6-4, the J call TRBJ2-7, with D tentatively TRBD1 (6 bases). CDR3 length: 14 amino acids. Trimming took off 2 bases at V and 6 bases at J, with 14 bases between the two ends. Germline V lookup: CDR1 MRHNA, CDR2 SNTAGT. The CDR3 coding sequence is TGTGCCAGCAGTGACCGACCAGGGGTAGGCGAGCAGTACTTC. Translating it yields CASSDRPGVGEQYF.

The chain uses TRBV19 and TRBJ1-5, with TRBD1 matching over 7 bases. V dropped 7 bases and J dropped 4; count of bases not matched to a gene: 10. The CDR3 spans 15 residues. Germline assignment: CDR1 LNHDA and CDR2 SQIVND (reference sequence). The CDR3 reads CASIITGVPNQPQHF. CDR3 sequence (DNA): TGTGCCAGTATCATCACAGGGGTTCCAAATCAGCCCCAGCATTTT.